These 32 T cell receptor beta chains were all obtained from the same sample, sequenced in a study of blood T cells in healthy people across ages. It was with a sample-barcoded 5' primer and a J-beta primer mix that a second PCR of about 7 to 12 cycles was run. From the 5' RACE reads, TCRdb called clonotypes with MiXCR, one entry per CDR3 protein. The sample lists 1.5 million to 2 million distinct CDR3 sequences; about 50% were seen once. Sequenced input: blood. The receptors derive from a woman aged 40 to 49 in good health.

The chain carries TRBV28 and TRBJ1-2; D unclear. The CDR3 consists of 15 residues. CDR1 is MDHEN, CDR2 SYDVKM, per germline. The ends were cut back, 7 bases at V and 1 base at J, with 16 bases in the middle. The CDR3 coding sequence is TGTGCCAGCATGACGGGGTCGGGAAATAACTATGGCTACACCTTC. As protein: CASMTGSGNNYGYTF.

The chain combines TRBV2 with TRBJ2-7, with 14 positions matching TRBD2. CDR3 size: 19 residues. Losses at the gene ends were 2 bases for V and 0 bases for J; bases not matched to a gene: 9. Germline V CDR1 and CDR2: SNHLY, FYNNEI. CDR3 DNA: TGTGCCAGCAGTGAATTAGGGACTAGCGGGGGCCGGAGCTCCTACGAGCAGTACTTC. Its translation: CASSELGTSGGRSSYEQYF.

The chain combines TRBV4-3 with TRBJ1-5, with D possibly matching TRBD1 (6 bases). CDR3 length equals 14 residues. Trimming shortened V by 1 base and J by 3 bases, and 7 bases separated the two germline ends. Germline V gene lookup returns CDR1 LGHNA and CDR2 YSLEER. The CDR3 DNA follows: TGCGCCAGCAGCCAAGGGGACACCAATCAGCCCCAGCATTTT. Protein product: CASSQGDTNQPQHF.

This clonotype was counted between two and nine times. CDR3 sequence reads: CASSFGQGNSGANVLTF. In DNA, the CDR3 is TGCGCCAGCAGCTTCGGACAGGGCAACTCTGGGGCCAACGTCCTGACTTTC. The chain combines TRBV5-1 with TRBJ2-6; 8 bases map to TRBD1. The germline V gene encodes CDR1 SGHRS and CDR2 YFSETQ. The CDR3 runs to 17 residues. Losses at the gene ends were 2 bases for V and 0 bases for J; bases not matched to a gene: 4.

CDR3 bases: TGTGCCAGCAGTTTGTCGGCCGGAAACACCATATATTTT. Its translation is CASSLSAGNTIYF. This chain connects TRBV28 to TRBJ1-3; no definite D call. The CDR3 totals 13 residues. The germline CDR1 and CDR2 sequences are MDHEN and SYDVKM. Trimming removed 3 bases at V and 4 bases at J, with 7 bases between. Full variable domain (outside the CDR3, taken from reference TRBV28 and TRBJ1-3): DVKVTQSSRYLVKRTGEKVFLECVQDMDHENMFWYRQDPGLGLRLIYFSYDVKMKEKGDIPEGYSVSREKKERFSLILESASTNQTSMYLCASSLSAGNTIYFGEGSWLTVV.

The chain employs TRBV28 and TRBJ2-3; unclear D gene. CDR3 length: 16 amino acids. Per germline, CDR1 MDHEN and CDR2 SYDVKM. Trimming took 6 bases from V and 4 from J, leaving 20 bases between them. CDR3 in amino acids: CASRTSPPVSPDTQYF. DNA of the CDR3: TGTGCCAGCAGGACATCCCCCCCAGTGAGCCCAGATACGCAGTATTTT.

This chain uses TRBV3-1 with TRBJ2-5; 8 bases agree with TRBD2. The end of the DNA is better explained by TRBJ2-7, so the J call may be wrong. The CDR3 runs 16 residues. The germline V gene has CDR1 LGHDT and CDR2 YNNKEL (reference sequence). The CDR3 DNA reads as TGTGCCAGCAGCCAGGGGCTCTTAGCGGGGTTCCACGAGCAGTACTTC. Its protein product is CASSQGLLAGFHEQYF.

The chain links TRBV4-3 to TRBJ2-3; TRBD2 matches 7 bases. V was clipped by 1 base and J by 5 bases; unmatched bases: 9. This CDR3 contains 16 residues. Germline CDR1 is LGHNA and CDR2 is YSLEER. CDR3 in DNA: TGCGCCAGCAGCCAAGGGCTAGCGGAGGAAGAAGATACGCAGTATTTT. Amino acids: CASSQGLAEEEDTQYF.

The chain employs TRBV20-1 and TRBJ2-3; TRBD2 matches at 8 bases. J gave up 1 base and V 6 bases, and 6 bases lay outside the gene matches. Germline values: CDR1 DFQATT, CDR2 SNEGSKA (reference sequence). This CDR3 spans 14 amino acids. This CDR3 reads CSAPGSGGTDTQYF. In nucleotides, the CDR3 is TGCAGTGCCCCGGGTAGCGGGGGCACAGATACGCAGTATTTT.

This clonotype was seen a handful of times. The chain couples TRBV7-9 to TRBJ2-6; D is perhaps TRBD1 (7 bases). The CDR3 loop spans 18 amino acids. The V gene lost 1 base and the J gene lost 4 bases, with 17 bases spanning the gap. Germline lookup yields CDR1 SEHNR and CDR2 FQNEAQ (reference sequence). CDR3 sequence reads: CASSLGSRGRSGANVLTF. The CDR3 DNA sequence: TGTGCCAGCAGCTTAGGAAGCAGGGGGAGGTCAGGGGCCAACGTCCTGACTTTC.

A few counts support this clonotype. The chain recombines TRBV20-1 with TRBJ2-5; D gene unclear. CDR1 is DFQATT, CDR2 SNEGSKA, per germline (reference sequence). The CDR3 spans 10 residues. Trimming cost V 2 bases and J 6 bases, with 4 bases left between them. The CDR3 region has the DNA TGCAGTGCTAGACGTAAGACCCAGTACTTC. This translates into CSARRKTQYF.

The chain combines TRBV20-1 with TRBJ2-7; D is perhaps TRBD1 or TRBD2 (5 bases each). In germline, CDR1 is DFQATT, CDR2 SNEGSKA (reference sequence). This CDR3 has 13 amino acids. The CDR3 reads CSGTGDPSYEQYF. In nucleotides, the CDR3 is TGCAGCGGAACCGGGGACCCCTCCTACGAGCAGTACTTC.

The genes are TRBV5-4 and TRBJ2-1; D might be TRBD1 (6 bases). Germline lookup yields CDR1 SGHNT and CDR2 YYREEE (reference sequence). The CDR3 runs to 16 residues. V was clipped by 4 bases and J by 0 bases, with 14 bases between them. CDR3 sequence: CASSPGHTSSYNEQFF. As DNA, the CDR3 is TGTGCCAGCAGCCCGGGACACACGAGCTCCTACAATGAGCAGTTCTTC.

The rearrangement links TRBV5-1 to TRBJ2-1; D perhaps matches TRBD1 (5 bases). The CDR3 contains 16 residues. The V and J ends lost 5 bases and 0 bases respectively, with 15 bases between them. Germline CDR1 and CDR2: SGHRS and YFSETQ. The CDR3 DNA reads as TGCGCCAGCAGTAGACCCGAACAGGCCTCCTACAATGAGCAGTTCTTC. Amino acids: CASSRPEQASYNEQFF. The variable domain in full, with the rest retrieved from reference TRBV5-1 and TRBJ2-1, is KAGVTQTPRYLIKTRGQQVTLSCSPISGHRSVSWYQQTPGQGLQFLFEYFSETQRNKGNFPGRFSGRQFSNSRSEMNVSTLELGDSALYLCASSRPEQASYNEQFFGPGTRLTVL.

The V and J genes are TRBV5-1 and TRBJ2-1; the D gene is possibly TRBD1 (5 bases). Trimming pared 4 bases from V and 6 bases from J, leaving 20 bases between. The CDR3 runs 16 residues. Germline CDR1 is SGHRS and CDR2 is YFSETQ. The CDR3 protein is CASSATGPNPSNEQFF. The CDR3 DNA follows: TGCGCCAGCAGCGCAACAGGTCCCAATCCCTCCAATGAGCAGTTCTTC. The complete variable domain, with remaining parts taken from reference TRBV5-1 and TRBJ2-1, reads KAGVTQTPRYLIKTRGQQVTLSCSPISGHRSVSWYQQTPGQGLQFLFEYFSETQRNKGNFPGRFSGRQFSNSRSEMNVSTLELGDSALYLCASSATGPNPSNEQFFGPGTRLTVL.

The rearrangement joins TRBV27 to TRBJ2-4; TRBD1 matches 9 bases. V dropped 5 bases and J dropped 2; count of bases not matched to a gene: 7. CDR3 length equals 16 residues. Germline V gene sequence: CDR1 MNHEY, CDR2 SMNVEV (reference sequence). CDR3 in DNA: TGTGCCAGCAGTCCATTCTACAGGGGGCCCAAAAACATTCAGTACTTC. It yields the protein CASSPFYRGPKNIQYF.

The genes are TRBV28 and TRBJ2-3, with 10 positions matching TRBD1. Germline V gene lookup returns CDR1 MDHEN and CDR2 SYDVKM. Trimming took 5 bases from V and 2 from J; bases not matched to a gene: 13. The CDR3 has 18 amino acids. CDR3 DNA sequence: TGTGCCAGCAGTGCATACCGGGACAGGGGAAATTACACAGATACGCAGTATTTT. Translating gives CASSAYRDRGNYTDTQYF. Full variable domain (missing parts from reference TRBV28 and TRBJ2-3): DVKVTQSSRYLVKRTGEKVFLECVQDMDHENMFWYRQDPGLGLRLIYFSYDVKMKEKGDIPEGYSVSREKKERFSLILESASTNQTSMYLCASSAYRDRGNYTDTQYFGPGTRLTVL.

Many counts were recorded for this clonotype. The gene calls are TRBV5-1 and TRBJ2-5; TRBD1 is a possible D gene (6 bases). CDR1 and CDR2 (germline): SGHRS, YFSETQ. The germline V and J ends were trimmed by 6 bases and 3 bases, with 6 bases remaining between them. This CDR3 spans 11 amino acids. For the CDR3, the DNA is TGCGCCAGCAACAGGGAAGAGACCCAGTACTTC. It specifies CASNREETQYF.

This chain links TRBV7-9 with TRBJ1-5; 9 positions agree with TRBD1. After removal of 6 bases from V and 1 base from J, the junction contained 13 bases not matched to a gene. The germline CDR1 and CDR2 sequences are SEHNR and FQNEAQ (reference sequence). This CDR3 is 18 amino acids long. CDR3: CASRDGQGRRASNQPQHF. CDR3 bases: TGTGCCAGCAGGGACGGACAGGGGCGACGGGCGAGCAATCAGCCCCAGCATTTT.

This clonotype was seen only a few times. The chain combines TRBV20-1 with TRBJ1-2; D is unclear. Germline V gene lookup returns CDR1 DFQATT and CDR2 SNEGSKA (reference sequence). V lost 0 bases and J lost 8, with 13 bases in between. The CDR3 is 13 amino acids. The CDR3 DNA follows: TGCAGTGCTAGAGATGACTTCTCGGGGGGCTACACCTTC. Protein product: CSARDDFSGGYTF.

This rearrangement joins TRBV20-1 to TRBJ2-1, with 7 bases fitting TRBD2. With V trimmed by 6 bases and J by 1 base, 3 bases remained unmatched. Germline V gives CDR1 DFQATT, CDR2 SNEGSKA (reference sequence). This CDR3 contains 13 residues. The CDR3 bases are TGCAGTGCAGGGCGGGGGTCCTACAATGAGCAGTTCTTC. Translating it yields CSAGRGSYNEQFF.

This clonotype was counted a few times. This rearrangement joins TRBV24-1 to TRBJ2-6; no firm D call. In germline, CDR1 is KGHDR, CDR2 SFDVKD. The CDR3 covers 15 residues. V dropped 5 bases and J dropped 0 bases, with 7 bases sitting between them. The CDR3 region has the DNA TGTGCCACCAGTGGAGACGGCTCTGGGGCCAACGTCCTGACTTTC. Translating gives CATSGDGSGANVLTF.

This clonotype has only a few counts. The genes are TRBV5-1 and TRBJ2-7, with TRBD1 matching 7 bases. The CDR3 consists of 17 residues. The V gene end was trimmed by 3 bases and the J gene end by 1 base; junction bases not matched to a gene: 13. Germline V gene data show CDR1 as SGHRS and CDR2 as YFSETQ. The CDR3: CASSSGTDLRGSYEQYF. The CDR3 bases are TGCGCCAGCAGCTCCGGGACAGACCTTCGAGGGTCCTACGAGCAGTACTTC.

The genes are TRBV20-1 and TRBJ1-4; D might be TRBD1 (6 bases). V lost 0 bases and J lost 8, with 16 bases in between. The length of the CDR3 is 15 residues. Germline values: CDR1 DFQATT, CDR2 SNEGSKA (reference sequence). The CDR3 DNA sequence: TGCAGTGCTAGAGATATGGGGGGCCCGAGGGAAAAACTGTTTTTT. Its protein is CSARDMGGPREKLFF.

This clonotype was observed a few times. The rearrangement uses TRBV20-1 and TRBJ2-4; D tentatively reads TRBD1 or TRBD2 (5 bases each). The CDR3 spans 12 residues. Germline CDR1 DFQATT, CDR2 SNEGSKA (reference sequence). V was pared by 6 bases and J by 7 bases, with 13 bases between. The CDR3 protein is CSARDDPNIQYF. In DNA form, the CDR3 reads TGCAGTGCAAGGGACGATCCGAACATTCAGTACTTC.

In this sample, this clonotype turned up a few times. The CDR3 nucleotides read TGTGCCAGCAGTTCTACCGGGACAGGGAGTTACCACACCTTC. Its translation: CASSSTGTGSYHTF. The gene calls are TRBV27 and TRBJ1-2; 9 bases align to TRBD1. Germline V gives CDR1 MNHEY, CDR2 SMNVEV (reference sequence). Trimming cost V 4 bases and J 12 bases; bases outside gene matches: 12. The CDR3 is 14 amino acids.

The chain has TRBV12-3 or TRBV12-4 and TRBJ2-5; 10 nucleotides align to TRBD1. The CDR3 runs to 15 residues. J lost 11 bases, V lost 7 bases, and 16 bases had no gene match. CDR3 DNA: TGTGCCAGCACCATTGACAGGGGGCTATACAATGAGCAGTACTTC. This codes for CASTIDRGLYNEQYF.

CDR3 in DNA: TGCGCCAGCAGCCAAGGACGAGGGACAGGGGTTGGAGAGACCCAGTACTTC. Translating it yields CASSQGRGTGVGETQYF. The V and J genes are TRBV4-3 and TRBJ2-5; 10 positions match TRBD1. Losses at the gene ends were 1 base for V and 4 bases for J; bases not matched to a gene: 9. Germline CDR1 reads LGHNA; CDR2 reads YSLEER. The CDR3 extends over 17 amino acids.

This clonotype came up a few times. The rearrangement links TRBV20-1 to TRBJ2-1; 10 nucleotides align to TRBD1. This CDR3 spans 15 amino acids. The trim removed 3 bases at V and 2 bases at J, leaving 4 bases unmatched. The germline gives CDR1 DFQATT, CDR2 SNEGSKA (reference sequence). The CDR3 loop is CSAREGQGAYNEQFF. Written as DNA, the CDR3 is TGCAGTGCTAGGGAAGGACAGGGGGCCTACAATGAGCAGTTCTTC.

The chain is built from TRBV7-2 and TRBJ2-5, with 11 bases aligning to TRBD2. The CDR3 runs 16 residues. Germline CDR1 reads SGHTA; CDR2 reads FQGNSA. Trimming cost V 5 bases and J 5 bases; bases outside gene matches: 10. The CDR3, as DNA: TGTGCCAGCAGCCGTAGCGGGGGGGCCGATGGGGAGACCCAGTACTTC. Its translation: CASSRSGGADGETQYF.

This chain connects TRBV7-9 to TRBJ1-1; 10 nucleotides agree with TRBD1. Germline CDR1 and CDR2: SEHNR and FQNEAQ (reference sequence). After removal of 6 bases from V and 3 bases from J, the junction contained 13 bases not matched to a gene. This CDR3 region has 17 residues. The DNA of the CDR3 is TGTGCCAGCAGTACCCCTGATGTGGGACAGGGGTACACTGAAGCTTTCTTT. Its translation: CASSTPDVGQGYTEAFF.

The chain is built from TRBV20-1 and TRBJ2-3; 7 bases align to TRBD2. This CDR3 has 15 residues. The V gene end was trimmed by 5 bases and the J gene end by 0 bases; junction bases not matched to a gene: 8. Germline CDR1 reads DFQATT; CDR2 reads SNEGSKA (reference sequence). The CDR3 DNA sequence: TGCAGTGCTCCTCCGGGGGACTATAGCACAGATACGCAGTATTTT. Translated, it gives CSAPPGDYSTDTQYF.